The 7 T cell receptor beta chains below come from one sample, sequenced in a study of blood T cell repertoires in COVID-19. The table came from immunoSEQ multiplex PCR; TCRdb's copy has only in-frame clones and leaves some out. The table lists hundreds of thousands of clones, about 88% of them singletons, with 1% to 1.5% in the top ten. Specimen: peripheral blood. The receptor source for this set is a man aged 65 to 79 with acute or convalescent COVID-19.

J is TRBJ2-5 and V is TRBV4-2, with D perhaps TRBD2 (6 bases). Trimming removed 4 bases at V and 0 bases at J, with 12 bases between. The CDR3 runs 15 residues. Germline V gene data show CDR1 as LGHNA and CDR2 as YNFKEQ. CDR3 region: CASSRSRGYQETQYF. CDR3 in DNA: TGTGCCAGCAGCCGGAGTCGGGGGTACCAAGAGACCCAGTACTTC.

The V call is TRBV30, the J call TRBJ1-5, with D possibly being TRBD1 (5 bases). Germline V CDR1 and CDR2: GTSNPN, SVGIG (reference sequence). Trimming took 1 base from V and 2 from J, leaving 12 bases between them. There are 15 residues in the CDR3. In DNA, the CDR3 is TGTGCCTGGAGTGGTGACAGCTCGGGCAATCAGCCCCAGCATTTT. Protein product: CAWSGDSSGNQPQHF. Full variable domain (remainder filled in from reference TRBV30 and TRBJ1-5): SQTIHQWPATLVQPVGSPLSLECTVEGTSNPNLYWYRQAAGRGLQLLFYSVGIGQISSEVPQNLSASRPQDRQFILSSKKLLLSDSGFYLCAWSGDSSGNQPQHFGDGTRLSIL.

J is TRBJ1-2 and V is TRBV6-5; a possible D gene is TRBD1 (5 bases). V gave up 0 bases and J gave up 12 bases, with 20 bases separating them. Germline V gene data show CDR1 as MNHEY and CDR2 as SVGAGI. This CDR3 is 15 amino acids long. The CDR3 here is CASSYSPSKTDPNTF. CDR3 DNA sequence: TGTGCCAGCAGTTACTCGCCGTCTAAGACAGACCCCAACACCTTC.

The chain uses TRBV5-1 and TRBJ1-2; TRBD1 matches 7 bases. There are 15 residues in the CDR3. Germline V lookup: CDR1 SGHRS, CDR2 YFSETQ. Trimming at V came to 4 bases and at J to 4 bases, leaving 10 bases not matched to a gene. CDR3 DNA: TGCGCCAGCAGCAATCTACGACAGGGTACCTATGGCTACACCTTC. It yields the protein CASSNLRQGTYGYTF.

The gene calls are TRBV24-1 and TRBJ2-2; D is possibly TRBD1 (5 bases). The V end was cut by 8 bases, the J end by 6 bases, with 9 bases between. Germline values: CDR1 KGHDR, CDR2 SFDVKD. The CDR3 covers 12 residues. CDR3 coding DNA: TGTGCCACCAAAGGGGATCCCGGGGAGCTGTTTTTT. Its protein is CATKGDPGELFF.

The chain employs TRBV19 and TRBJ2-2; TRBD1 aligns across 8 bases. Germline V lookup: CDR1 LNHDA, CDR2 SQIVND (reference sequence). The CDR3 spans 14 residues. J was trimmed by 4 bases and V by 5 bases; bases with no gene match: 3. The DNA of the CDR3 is TGTGCCAGTAGTGGGACAGGACGCACCGGGGAGCTGTTTTTT. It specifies CASSGTGRTGELFF.

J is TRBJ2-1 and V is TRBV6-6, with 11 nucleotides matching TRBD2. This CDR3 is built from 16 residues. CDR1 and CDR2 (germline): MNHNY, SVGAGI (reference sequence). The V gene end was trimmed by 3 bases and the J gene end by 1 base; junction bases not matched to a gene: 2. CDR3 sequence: CASSYSGRGSYNEQFF. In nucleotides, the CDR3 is TGTGCCAGCAGTTATAGCGGGAGGGGGTCCTACAATGAGCAGTTCTTC.